The present entry profiles one TCR beta chain with its context. This record belongs to a study of blood T cell repertoires in COVID-19. Study summary: Some COVID-19 samples were acute and others convalescent; all came from the United States, Italy and Spain. In each case, the material was cDNA or gDNA derived from T cells, B-cell-depleted T cells, or PBMCs.

Authors' analysis steps: It was from reference gene primer amplification that nucleated cell counts were estimated. Produced via immunoSEQ multiplex PCR; TCRdb's table is partial and in-frame only. The DNA gave D and trimming, while V, J and clone size come from that table. The sample contains about 150,000 clones, roughly 85% of which appear only once. This CDR3 contains 17 residues. Per the germline V gene, CDR1 is MDHEN and CDR2 is SYDVKM. V was clipped by 3 bases and J by 0 bases; unmatched bases: 9. V is TRBV28 and J is TRBJ2-7; 9 bases are a match to TRBD2. Sample: peripheral blood. This sequence was found in an older man with acute or convalescent COVID-19. This CDR3 reads CASSFLGGRDNSYEQYF. The CDR3, as DNA: TGTGCCAGCAGTTTCCTGGGCGGGAGGGATAACTCCTACGAGCAGTACTTC. The whole variable domain, remainder taken from reference TRBV28 and TRBJ2-7, is DVKVTQSSRYLVKRTGEKVFLECVQDMDHENMFWYRQDPGLGLRLIYFSYDVKMKEKGDIPEGYSVSREKKERFSLILESASTNQTSMYLCASSFLGGRDNSYEQYFGPGTRLTVT.